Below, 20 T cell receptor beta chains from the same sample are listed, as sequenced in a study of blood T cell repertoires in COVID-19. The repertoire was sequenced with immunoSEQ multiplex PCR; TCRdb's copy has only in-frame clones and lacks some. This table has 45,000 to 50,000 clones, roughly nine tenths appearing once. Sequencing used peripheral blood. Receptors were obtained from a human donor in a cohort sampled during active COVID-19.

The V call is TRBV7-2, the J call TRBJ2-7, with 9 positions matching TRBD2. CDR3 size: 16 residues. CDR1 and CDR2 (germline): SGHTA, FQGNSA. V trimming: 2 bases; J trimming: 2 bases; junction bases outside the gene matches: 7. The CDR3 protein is CASSLRARGGAYEQYF. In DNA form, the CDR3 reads TGTGCCAGCAGCTTAAGGGCTCGCGGGGGGGCCTACGAGCAGTACTTC.

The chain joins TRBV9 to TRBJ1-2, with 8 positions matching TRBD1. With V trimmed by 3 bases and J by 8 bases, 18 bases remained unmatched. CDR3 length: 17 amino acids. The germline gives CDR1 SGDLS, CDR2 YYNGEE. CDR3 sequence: CASSGTSGGLTGRGYTF. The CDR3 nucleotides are TGTGCCAGCAGCGGCACCTCAGGGGGCCTCACCGGAAGGGGCTACACCTTC.

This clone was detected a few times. CDR3 region: CASSGGLHYGYTF. Written as DNA, the CDR3 is TGTGCCAGCAGCGGTGGACTCCACTATGGCTACACCTTC. The V and J genes are TRBV7-3 and TRBJ1-2, with unresolved D. The CDR3 runs to 13 residues. Deletions cut 5 bases from V and 3 bases from J, with 10 bases between. Looked up from germline, CDR1 is SGHTA and CDR2 is FQGTGA.

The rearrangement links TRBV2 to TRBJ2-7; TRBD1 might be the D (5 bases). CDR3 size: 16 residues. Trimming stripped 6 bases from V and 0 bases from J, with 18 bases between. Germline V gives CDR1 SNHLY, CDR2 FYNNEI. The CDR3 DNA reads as TGTGCCAGCAGAGAGGACATCCAATTATTCTCCTACGAGCAGTACTTC. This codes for CASREDIQLFSYEQYF.

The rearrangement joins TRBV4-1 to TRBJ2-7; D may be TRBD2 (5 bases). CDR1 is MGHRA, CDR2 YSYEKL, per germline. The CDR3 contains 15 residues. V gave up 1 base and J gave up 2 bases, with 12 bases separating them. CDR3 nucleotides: TGCGCCAGCAGCCAAGGCATGACCGGGACCTACGAGCAGTACTTC. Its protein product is CASSQGMTGTYEQYF.

The CDR3 DNA reads as TGTGCCAGCAGCCCACAAGACAGGGTTAGGTACGAGCAGTACTTC. It codes for CASSPQDRVRYEQYF. This chain uses TRBV5-6 with TRBJ2-7; 7 bases are shared with TRBD1. The J segment lost 4 bases and the V segment lost 4 bases, leaving 11 bases of the junction unmatched. The CDR3 has 15 amino acids. CDR1 and CDR2 from the germline V gene are SGHDT and YYEEEE.

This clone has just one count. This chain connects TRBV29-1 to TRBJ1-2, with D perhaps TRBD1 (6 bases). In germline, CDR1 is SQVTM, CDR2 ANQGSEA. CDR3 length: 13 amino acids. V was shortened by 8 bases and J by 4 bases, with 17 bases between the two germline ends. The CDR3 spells CSMPGVGGYGYTF. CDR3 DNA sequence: TGCAGCATGCCAGGGGTCGGAGGCTATGGCTACACCTTC.

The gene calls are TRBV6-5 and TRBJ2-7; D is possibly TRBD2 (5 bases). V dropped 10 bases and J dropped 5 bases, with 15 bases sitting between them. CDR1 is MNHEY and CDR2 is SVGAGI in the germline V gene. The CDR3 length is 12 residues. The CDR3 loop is CATLGNLDEQYF. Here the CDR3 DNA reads TGTGCCACACTAGGGAACCTTGACGAGCAGTACTTC.

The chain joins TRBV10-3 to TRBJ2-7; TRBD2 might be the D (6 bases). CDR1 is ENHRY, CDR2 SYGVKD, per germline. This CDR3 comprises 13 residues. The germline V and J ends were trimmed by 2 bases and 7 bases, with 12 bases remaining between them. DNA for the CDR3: TGTGCCATCAGTGAGGGGGACTCGGGGGAGCAGTACTTC. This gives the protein CAISEGDSGEQYF.

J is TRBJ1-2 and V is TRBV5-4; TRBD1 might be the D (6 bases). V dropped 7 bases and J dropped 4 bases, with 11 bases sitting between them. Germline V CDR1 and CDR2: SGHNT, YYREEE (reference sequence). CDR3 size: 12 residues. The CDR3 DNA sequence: TGTGCCAGCCAGGGGCAGAGCTATGGCTACACCTTC. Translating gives CASQGQSYGYTF.

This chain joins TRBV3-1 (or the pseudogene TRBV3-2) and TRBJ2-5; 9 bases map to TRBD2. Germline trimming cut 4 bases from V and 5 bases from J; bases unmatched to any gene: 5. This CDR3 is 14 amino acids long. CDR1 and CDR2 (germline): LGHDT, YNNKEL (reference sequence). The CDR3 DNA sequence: TGTGCCAGCAGCCCCCTAGCGGGGAGGGAGACCCAGTACTTC. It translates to CASSPLAGRETQYF.

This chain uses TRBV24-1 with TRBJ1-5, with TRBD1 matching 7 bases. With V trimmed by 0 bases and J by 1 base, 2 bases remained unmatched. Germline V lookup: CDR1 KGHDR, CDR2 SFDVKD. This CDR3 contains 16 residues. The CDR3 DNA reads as TGTGCCACCAGTGATTTGAGGGGGCTGAGCAATCAGCCCCAGCATTTT. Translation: CATSDLRGLSNQPQHF.

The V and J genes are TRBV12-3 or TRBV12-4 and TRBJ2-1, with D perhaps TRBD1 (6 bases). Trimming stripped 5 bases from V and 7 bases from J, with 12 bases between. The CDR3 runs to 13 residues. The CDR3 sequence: CASSLDRGNEQFF. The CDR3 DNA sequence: TGTGCCAGCAGTCTGGACAGAGGGAATGAGCAGTTCTTC.

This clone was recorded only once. As DNA, the CDR3 is TGTGCCAGCAGCGGGGGGTCTAAGACCCAGTACTTC. This translates into CASSGGSKTQYF. The gene calls are TRBV7-2 and TRBJ2-5; D is perhaps TRBD2 (6 bases). The CDR3 runs to 12 residues. V dropped 5 bases and J dropped 6 bases, with 10 bases sitting between them. The germline V gene has CDR1 SGHTA and CDR2 FQGNSA. Full variable domain (rest looked up from reference TRBV7-2 and TRBJ2-5): GAGVSQSPSNKVTEKGKDVELRCDPISGHTALYWYRQSLGQGLEFLIYFQGNSAPDKSGLPSDRFSAERTGGSVSTLTIQRTQQEDSAVYLCASSGGSKTQYFGPGTRLLVL.

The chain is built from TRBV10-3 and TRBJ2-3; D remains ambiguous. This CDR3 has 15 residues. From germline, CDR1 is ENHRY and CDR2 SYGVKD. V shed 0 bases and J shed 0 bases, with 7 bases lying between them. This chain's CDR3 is CAISESAASTDTQYF. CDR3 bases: TGTGCCATCAGTGAGTCTGCGGCCAGCACAGATACGCAGTATTTT.

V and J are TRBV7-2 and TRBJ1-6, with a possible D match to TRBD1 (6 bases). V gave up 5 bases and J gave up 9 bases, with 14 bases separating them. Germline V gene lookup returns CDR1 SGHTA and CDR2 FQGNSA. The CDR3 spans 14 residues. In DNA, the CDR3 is TGTGCCAGCAGCCCCGGACAGTGGCGTTCACCCCTCCACTTT. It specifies CASSPGQWRSPLHF.

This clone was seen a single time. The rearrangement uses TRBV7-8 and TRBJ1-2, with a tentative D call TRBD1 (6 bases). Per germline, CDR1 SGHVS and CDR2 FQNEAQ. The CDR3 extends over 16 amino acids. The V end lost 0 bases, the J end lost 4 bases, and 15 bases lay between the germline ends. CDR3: CASSLARQAPSYGYTF. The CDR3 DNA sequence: TGTGCCAGCAGCTTAGCCAGACAGGCCCCTAGCTATGGCTACACCTTC.

CDR3 residues: CASSASGTGEKLFF. CDR3 bases: TGTGCCAGCAGCGCGTCCGGGACAGGGGAAAAACTGTTTTTT. The chain is built from TRBV7-9 and TRBJ1-4; 9 bases agree with TRBD1. In germline, CDR1 is SEHNR, CDR2 FQNEAQ (reference sequence). V lost 5 bases to trimming and J lost 8 bases; unmatched junction nucleotides: 6. The CDR3 has 14 residues.

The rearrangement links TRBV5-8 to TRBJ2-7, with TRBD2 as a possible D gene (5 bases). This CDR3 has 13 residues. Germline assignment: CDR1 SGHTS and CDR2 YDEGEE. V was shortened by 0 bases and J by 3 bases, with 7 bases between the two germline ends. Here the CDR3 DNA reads TGTGCCAGCAGCTTGGGCGGGCACTACGAGCAGTACTTC. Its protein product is CASSLGGHYEQYF.

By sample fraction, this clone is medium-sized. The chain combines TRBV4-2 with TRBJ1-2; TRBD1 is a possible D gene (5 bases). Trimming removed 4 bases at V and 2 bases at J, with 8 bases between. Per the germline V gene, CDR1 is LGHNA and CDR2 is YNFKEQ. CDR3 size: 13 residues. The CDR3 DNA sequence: TGTGCCAGCAGCCCCACAGGCAACTATGGCTACACCTTC. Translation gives CASSPTGNYGYTF.